Below, 10 T cell receptor beta chains from the same sample are listed, as sequenced in a study of neoadjuvant nivolumab and ipilimumab in lung cancer. Repertoires were generated with immunoSEQ multiplex PCR, while TCRdb's copy carries only in-frame clones and drops some. The data show some 13,000 clones, 55% to 70% seen once. The sample was peripheral blood, taken after neoadjuvant nivolumab, alone or with ipilimumab, at or shortly before surgery. These receptors came from an adult with non-small cell lung cancer.

The chain recombines TRBV6-5 with TRBJ2-7, with D unresolved. Germline loops: CDR1 MNHEY, CDR2 SVGAGI. CDR3 length: 12 residues. The V end lost 7 bases, the J end lost 4 bases, and 11 bases lay between the germline ends. Here the CDR3 DNA reads TGTGCCAGCACACAAAATCCTTACGAGCAGTACTTC. Translating gives CASTQNPYEQYF.

This rearrangement joins TRBV5-1 to TRBJ2-5, with 8 bases that match TRBD2. Germline V gene sequence: CDR1 SGHRS, CDR2 YFSETQ. The CDR3 length is 15 residues. V lost 0 bases and J lost 2; bases outside the gene matches: 3. CDR3 nucleotide sequence: TGCGCCAGCAGCTTGGCTAGCGGGTTTCAAGAGACCCAGTACTTC. This sequence encodes CASSLASGFQETQYF.

This chain connects TRBV5-4 to TRBJ2-5, with D possibly matching TRBD1 (6 bases). The CDR3 consists of 15 residues. Germline loops: CDR1 SGHNT, CDR2 YYREEE (reference sequence). The ends were cut back, 3 bases at V and 1 base at J, with 13 bases in the middle. The CDR3 protein is CASSWGTSGQETQYF. CDR3 DNA sequence: TGTGCCAGCAGCTGGGGGACATCCGGCCAAGAGACCCAGTACTTC.

The genes are TRBV5-1 and TRBJ1-2; no clear D gene. The V and J ends lost 0 bases and 8 bases respectively, with 11 bases between them. This CDR3 region has 13 residues. The germline V gene has CDR1 SGHRS and CDR2 YFSETQ. The CDR3 region is CASSLDMEMGYTF. The CDR3 DNA sequence: TGCGCCAGCAGCTTGGATATGGAAATGGGCTACACCTTC.

This clone was picked up one time. The rearrangement uses TRBV6-5 and TRBJ2-5, with 7 positions matching TRBD1. This CDR3 contains 14 residues. Trimming removed 6 bases from V and 3 bases from J; junction bases left unmatched: 7. CDR1 and CDR2 (germline): MNHEY, SVGAGI. In nucleotides, the CDR3 is TGTGCCAGCAGCCAACAGGGGACGGAAGAGACCCAGTACTTC. Protein: CASSQQGTEETQYF.

This sequence joins TRBV18 and TRBJ1-1, with 7 bases lining up with TRBD1. This CDR3 contains 19 residues. The V gene end was trimmed by 1 base and the J gene end by 5 bases; junction bases not matched to a gene: 19. Germline V gene data show CDR1 as KGHSH and CDR2 as LQKENI. Here the CDR3 reads CASSPQQGSGGRWKTEAFF. The CDR3 region has the DNA TGTGCCAGCTCACCACAACAAGGTTCAGGGGGTCGTTGGAAGACTGAAGCTTTCTTT.

This chain joins TRBV5-1 and TRBJ2-2, with TRBD2 identical over 13 bases. The CDR3 totals 16 residues. Per the germline V gene, CDR1 is SGHRS and CDR2 is YFSETQ. J gave up 7 bases and V 4 bases, and 7 bases lay outside the gene matches. This CDR3 is CASSEGLAGRGGELFF. The CDR3 DNA reads TGCGCCAGCAGCGAGGGACTAGCGGGACGGGGCGGGGAGCTGTTTTTT.

The genes are TRBV7-6 and TRBJ1-2; D is ambiguous. Per the germline V gene, CDR1 is SGHVS and CDR2 is FNYEAQ. V was trimmed by 1 base and J by 0 bases, leaving 6 bases between them. This CDR3 has 14 amino acids. CDR3 bases: TGTGCCAGCAGCTTAGGTCTGACTAACTATGGCTACACCTTC. Translating gives CASSLGLTNYGYTF.

The chain has TRBV5-5 and TRBJ2-3; no definite D call. This CDR3 has 11 amino acids. CDR1 SGHKS and CDR2 YYEKEE come from the germline V gene (reference sequence). V shed 1 base and J shed 6 bases, with 3 bases lying between them. The CDR3 protein is CASSLWDTQYF. CDR3 DNA: TGTGCCAGCAGCTTGTGGGATACGCAGTATTTT.

The V and J genes are TRBV11-3 and TRBJ2-1; 12 bases fit TRBD2. CDR1 is SGHNT, CDR2 YENEEA, per germline. CDR3 length equals 16 residues. V trimming: 5 bases; J trimming: 7 bases; junction bases outside the gene matches: 9. CDR3 bases: TGTGCCAGCAGCAGACGGACTAGCGGGATGGGGAATGAGCAGTTCTTC. It encodes CASSRRTSGMGNEQFF.